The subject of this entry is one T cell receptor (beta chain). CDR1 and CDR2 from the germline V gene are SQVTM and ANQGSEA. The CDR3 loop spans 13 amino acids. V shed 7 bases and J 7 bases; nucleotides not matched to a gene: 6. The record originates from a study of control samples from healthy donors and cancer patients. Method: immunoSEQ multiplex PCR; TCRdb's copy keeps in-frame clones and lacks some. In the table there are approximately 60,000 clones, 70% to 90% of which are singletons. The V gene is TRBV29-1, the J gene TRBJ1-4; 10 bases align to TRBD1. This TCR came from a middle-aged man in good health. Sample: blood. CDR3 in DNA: TGCAGCGCCGGGACAGGGGCAGGTGAAAAACTGTTTTTT. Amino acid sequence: CSAGTGAGEKLFF.